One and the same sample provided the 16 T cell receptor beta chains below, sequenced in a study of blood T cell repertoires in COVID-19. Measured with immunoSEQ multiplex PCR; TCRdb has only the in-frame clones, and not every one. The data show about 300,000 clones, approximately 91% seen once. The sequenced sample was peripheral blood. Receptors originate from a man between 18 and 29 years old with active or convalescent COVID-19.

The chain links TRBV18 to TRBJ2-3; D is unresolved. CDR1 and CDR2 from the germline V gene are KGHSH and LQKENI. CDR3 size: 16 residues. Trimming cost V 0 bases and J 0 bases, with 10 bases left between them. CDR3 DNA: TGTGCCAGCTCACCACCACTAACGCCGAGCACAGATACGCAGTATTTT. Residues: CASSPPLTPSTDTQYF.

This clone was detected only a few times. CDR3 nucleotide sequence: TGTGCCAGCAGCTTTGAGGGCCATGAGCAGTTCTTC. This gives the protein CASSFEGHEQFF. The genes are TRBV11-3 and TRBJ2-1; D perhaps matches TRBD2 (5 bases). Germline loops: CDR1 SGHNT, CDR2 YENEEA. Trimming took 3 bases from V and 8 from J, leaving 8 bases between them. This CDR3 is built from 12 residues.

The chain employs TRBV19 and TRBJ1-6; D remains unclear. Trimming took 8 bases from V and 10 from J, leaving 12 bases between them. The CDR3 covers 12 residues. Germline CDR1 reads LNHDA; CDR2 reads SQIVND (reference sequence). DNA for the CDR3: TGTGCCAGTCGTAGTCCGCGGTCACCCCTCCACTTT. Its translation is CASRSPRSPLHF.

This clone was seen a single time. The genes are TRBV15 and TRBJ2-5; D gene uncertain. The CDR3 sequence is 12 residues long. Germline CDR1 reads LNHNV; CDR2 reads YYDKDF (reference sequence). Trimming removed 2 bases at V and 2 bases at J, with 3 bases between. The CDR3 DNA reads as TGTGCCACCAGCAGAACACAAGAGACCCAGTACTTC. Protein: CATSRTQETQYF.

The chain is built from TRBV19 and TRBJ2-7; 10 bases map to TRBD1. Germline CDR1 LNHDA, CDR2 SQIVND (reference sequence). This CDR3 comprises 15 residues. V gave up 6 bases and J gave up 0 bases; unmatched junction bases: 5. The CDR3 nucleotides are TGTGCCAGTAGGGGACAGGGGCTATACTCCTACGAGCAGTACTTC. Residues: CASRGQGLYSYEQYF.

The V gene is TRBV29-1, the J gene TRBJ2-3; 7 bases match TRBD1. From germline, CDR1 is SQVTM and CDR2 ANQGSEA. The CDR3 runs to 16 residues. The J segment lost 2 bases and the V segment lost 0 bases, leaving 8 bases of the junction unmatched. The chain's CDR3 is CSVEERGGQTTDTQYF. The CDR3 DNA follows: TGCAGCGTTGAAGAACGTGGGGGACAGACCACAGATACGCAGTATTTT.

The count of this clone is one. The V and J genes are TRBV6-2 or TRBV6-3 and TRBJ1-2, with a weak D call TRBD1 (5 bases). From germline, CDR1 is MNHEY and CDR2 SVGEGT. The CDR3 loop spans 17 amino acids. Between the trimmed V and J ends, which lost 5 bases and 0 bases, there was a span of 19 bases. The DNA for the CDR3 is TGTGCCAGCAGTACCCCGGGACTACTAGACTCTAACTATGGCTACACCTTC. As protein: CASSTPGLLDSNYGYTF.

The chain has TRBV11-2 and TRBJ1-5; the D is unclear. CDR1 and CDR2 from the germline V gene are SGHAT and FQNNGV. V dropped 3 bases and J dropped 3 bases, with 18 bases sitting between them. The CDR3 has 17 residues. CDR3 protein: CASSFSPADPFNQPQHF. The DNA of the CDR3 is TGTGCCAGCAGCTTTTCCCCGGCGGATCCTTTCAATCAGCCCCAGCATTTT.

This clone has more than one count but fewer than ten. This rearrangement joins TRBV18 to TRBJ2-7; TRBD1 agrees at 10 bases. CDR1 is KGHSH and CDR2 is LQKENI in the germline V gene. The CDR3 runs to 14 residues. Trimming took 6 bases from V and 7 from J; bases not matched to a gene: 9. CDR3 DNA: TGTGCCAGCTCGTCCGGGACAGGGGATCGGGAGCAGTACTTC. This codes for CASSSGTGDREQYF.

The CDR3 DNA follows: TGTGCCAGCAGCCAAGTTGGGCGAAGCTCTGGGGCCAACGTCCTGACTTTC. Its protein is CASSQVGRSSGANVLTF. The chain couples TRBV4-2 to TRBJ2-6; D remains ambiguous. From germline, CDR1 is LGHNA and CDR2 YNFKEQ. V lost 1 base, J lost 0 bases, and 10 bases lay in between. CDR3 length: 17 residues.

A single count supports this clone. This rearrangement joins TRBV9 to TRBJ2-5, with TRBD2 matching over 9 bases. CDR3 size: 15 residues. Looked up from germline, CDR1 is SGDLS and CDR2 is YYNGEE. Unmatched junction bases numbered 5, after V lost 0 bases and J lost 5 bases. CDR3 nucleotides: TGTGCCAGCAGCGTAGGCGGGGGGGCCTGGGAGACCCAGTACTTC. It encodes CASSVGGGAWETQYF.

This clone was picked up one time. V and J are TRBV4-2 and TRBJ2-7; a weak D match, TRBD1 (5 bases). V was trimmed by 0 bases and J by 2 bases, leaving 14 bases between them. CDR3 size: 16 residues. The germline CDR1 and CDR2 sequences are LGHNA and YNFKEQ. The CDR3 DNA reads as TGTGCCAGCAGCCAAGATAGATCGGGCAGGGCCTACGAGCAGTACTTC. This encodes CASSQDRSGRAYEQYF.

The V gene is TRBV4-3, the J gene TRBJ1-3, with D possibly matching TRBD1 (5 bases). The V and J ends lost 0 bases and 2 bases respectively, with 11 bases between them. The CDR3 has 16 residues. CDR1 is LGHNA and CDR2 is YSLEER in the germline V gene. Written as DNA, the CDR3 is TGCGCCAGCAGCCAAGAAATCGTCAGGGCTGGAAACACCATATATTTT. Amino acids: CASSQEIVRAGNTIYF.

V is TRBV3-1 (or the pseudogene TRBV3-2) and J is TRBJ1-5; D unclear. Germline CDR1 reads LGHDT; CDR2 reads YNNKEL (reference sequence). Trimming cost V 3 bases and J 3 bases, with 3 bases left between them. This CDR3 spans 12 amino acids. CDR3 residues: CASSQANQPQHF. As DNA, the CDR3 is TGTGCCAGCAGCCAGGCCAATCAGCCCCAGCATTTT.

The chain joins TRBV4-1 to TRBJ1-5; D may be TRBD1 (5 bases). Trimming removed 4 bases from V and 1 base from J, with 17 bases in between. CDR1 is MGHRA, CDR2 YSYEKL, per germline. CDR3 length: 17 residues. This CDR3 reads CASSLLEGGASNQPQHF. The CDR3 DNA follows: TGCGCCAGCAGCCTACTAGAGGGAGGGGCCAGCAATCAGCCCCAGCATTTT.

CDR3 sequence: CATSQNRGLNTEAFF. The CDR3 nucleotides are TGTGCCACCAGCCAAAACAGGGGGCTTAACACTGAAGCTTTCTTT. This sequence joins TRBV15 and TRBJ1-1; TRBD1 matches at 9 bases. Germline values: CDR1 LNHNV, CDR2 YYDKDF (reference sequence). The J segment lost 2 bases and the V segment lost 5 bases, leaving 6 bases of the junction unmatched. The CDR3 runs to 15 residues.